These T cell receptor beta chains were read from a single sample in a study of PD-1 blockade in classical Hodgkin lymphoma. Method: immunoSEQ multiplex PCR; TCRdb's copy keeps in-frame clones and lacks some. The table lists about 47,000 clones, roughly three quarters of them singletons, with about a fifth in the top ten. This sample comprised peripheral blood mononuclear cells (PBMCs), obtained before the fourth cycle of nivolumab. Receptors were obtained from a human donor with classical Hodgkin lymphoma. CDR3s include the opening cysteine and the closing phenylalanine or tryptophan. Fields, in order: V gene, D gene, J gene, CDR3 protein, CDR3 DNA. The D gene is left open where the match is weak.

>TRBV2|NA|TRBJ2-5
CASGPTQYF
TGTGCCAGCGGGCCAACCCAGTACTTC
>TRBV19|NA|TRBJ2-7
CASSIRTMGEQYF
TGTGCCAGTAGTATAAGGACTATGGGCGAGCAGTACTTC
>TRBV11-3|TRBD1|TRBJ2-7
CASSRRDSSSYEQYF
TGTGCCAGCAGCCGCCGGGACAGCAGCTCCTACGAGCAGTACTTC
>TRBV7-3|NA|TRBJ2-1
CASSLTSSSYNEQFF
TGTGCCAGCAGCTTAACTTCGAGCTCCTACAATGAGCAGTTCTTC
>TRBV29-1|NA|TRBJ2-7
CSVRGESYEQYF
TGCAGCGTTCGCGGGGAGTCCTACGAGCAGTACTTC
>TRBV9|TRBD2|TRBJ2-4
CASSDTSGGGKNIQYF
TGTGCCAGCAGCGATACTAGCGGGGGTGGCAAAAACATTCAGTACTTC
>TRBV2|NA|TRBJ2-3
CASSVTRQDTQYF
TGTGCCAGCAGTGTGACCCGCCAGGATACGCAGTATTTT
>TRBV6-5|NA|TRBJ2-3
CASSYDFPTDTQYF
TGTGCCAGCAGTTACGACTTCCCCACAGATACGCAGTATTTT
>TRBV9|NA|TRBJ2-3
CASSVGSPDTQYF
TGTGCCAGCAGCGTAGGATCCCCAGATACGCAGTATTTT
>TRBV29-1|TRBD1|TRBJ1-2
CSVHDRGDYGYTF
TGCAGCGTACACGACAGGGGAGACTATGGCTACACCTTC
>TRBV30|TRBD1|TRBJ1-1
CAWTMGGGAEAFF
TGTGCCTGGACGATGGGAGGGGGCGCGGAAGCTTTCTTT
>TRBV21-1|NA|TRBJ1-1
CASSSHREGENTEAFF
TGTGCCAGCAGCTCACATCGCGAGGGGGAAAACACTGAAGCTTTCTTT
>TRBV19|NA|TRBJ2-7
CASSRAGYEQYF
TGTGCCAGTTCCAGGGCGGGGTACGAGCAGTACTTC
>TRBV14|NA|TRBJ1-1
CASSQESTGRMNTEAFF
TGTGCCAGCAGCCAAGAATCCACGGGACGTATGAACACTGAAGCTTTCTTT
>TRBV6-1|NA|TRBJ1-5
CASSEYLGAGLSNQPQHF
TGTGCCAGCAGTGAATATCTCGGGGCAGGGTTAAGCAATCAGCCCCAGCATTTT
>TRBV9|NA|TRBJ2-2
CASSVEPGYRELFF
TGTGCCAGCAGCGTAGAACCAGGTTATAGGGAGCTGTTTTTT
>TRBV27|NA|TRBJ1-4
CASSSTGGNNEKLFF
TGTGCCAGCAGTTCCACGGGGGGTAATAATGAAAAACTGTTTTTT